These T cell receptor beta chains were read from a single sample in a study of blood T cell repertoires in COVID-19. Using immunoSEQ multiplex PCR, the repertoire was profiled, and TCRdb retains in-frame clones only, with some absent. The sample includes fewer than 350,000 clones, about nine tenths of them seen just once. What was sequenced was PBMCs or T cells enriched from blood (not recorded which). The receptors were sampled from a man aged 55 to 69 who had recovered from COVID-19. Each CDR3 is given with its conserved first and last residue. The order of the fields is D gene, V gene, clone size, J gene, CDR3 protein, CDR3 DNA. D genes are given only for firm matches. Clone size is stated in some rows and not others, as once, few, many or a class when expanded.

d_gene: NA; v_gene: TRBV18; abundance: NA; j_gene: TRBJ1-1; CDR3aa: CASSPGQQNTEAFF; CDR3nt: TGTGCCAGCTCACCGGGGCAGCAGAACACTGAAGCTTTCTTT
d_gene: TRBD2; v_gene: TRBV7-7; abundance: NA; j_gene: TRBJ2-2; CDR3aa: CASSLGLAGPTALLTTGELFF; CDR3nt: TGTGCTAGCAGCTTAGGACTAGCGGGTCCCACCGCTCTCTTAACTACCGGGGAGCTGTTTTTT
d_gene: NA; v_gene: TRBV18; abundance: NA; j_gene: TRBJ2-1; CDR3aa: CASSPKKEGIYEQFF; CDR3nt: TGTGCCAGCTCACCTAAAAAAGAGGGCATTTATGAGCAGTTCTTC
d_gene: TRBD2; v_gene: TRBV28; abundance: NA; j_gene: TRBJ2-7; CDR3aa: CASETSGISEQYF; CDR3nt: TGTGCCAGCGAAACTAGCGGGATTAGCGAGCAGTACTTC
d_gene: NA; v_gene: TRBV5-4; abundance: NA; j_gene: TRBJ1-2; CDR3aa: CASSTEQGYGYTF; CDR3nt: TGTGCCAGCAGCACAGAACAGGGTTACGGCTACACCTTC
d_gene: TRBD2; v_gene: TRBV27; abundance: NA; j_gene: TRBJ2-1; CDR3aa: CASSPKYGTSGGVEQFF; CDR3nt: TGTGCCAGCAGTCCCAAGTACGGGACTAGCGGGGGTGTTGAGCAGTTCTTC
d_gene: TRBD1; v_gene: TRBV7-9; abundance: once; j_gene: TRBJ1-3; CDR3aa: CASSEGAGGNTIYF; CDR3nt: TGTGCCAGCAGCGAGGGGGCAGGTGGAAACACCATATATTTT
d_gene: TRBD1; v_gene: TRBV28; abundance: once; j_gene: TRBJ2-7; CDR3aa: CASSLLGQVYYEQYF; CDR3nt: TGTGCCAGCAGTTTATTAGGACAGGTGTACTACGAGCAGTACTTC
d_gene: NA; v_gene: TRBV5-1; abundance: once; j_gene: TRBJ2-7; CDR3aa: CASSLAPGMAYEQYF; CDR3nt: TGCGCCAGCAGCTTGGCCCCAGGGATGGCCTACGAGCAGTACTTC
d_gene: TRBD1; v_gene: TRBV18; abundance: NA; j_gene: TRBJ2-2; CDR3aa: CASSRLTGGADTGELFF; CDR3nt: TGTGCCAGCTCACGTTTAACAGGGGGAGCGGACACCGGGGAGCTGTTTTTT
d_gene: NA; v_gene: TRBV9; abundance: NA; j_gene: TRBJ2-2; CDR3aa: CASSGRLNTGELFF; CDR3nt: TGTGCCAGCAGCGGGAGACTTAACACCGGGGAGCTGTTTTTT
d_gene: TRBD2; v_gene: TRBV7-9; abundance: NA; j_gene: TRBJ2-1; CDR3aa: CASSSMQGLTGRGEQFF; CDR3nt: TGTGCCAGCAGCTCCATGCAGGGCCTCACGGGGAGGGGCGAGCAGTTCTTC
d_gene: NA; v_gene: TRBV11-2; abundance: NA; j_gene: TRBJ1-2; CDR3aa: CASSGAASYGYTF; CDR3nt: TGTGCCAGCAGCGGCGCGGCAAGCTATGGCTACACCTTC
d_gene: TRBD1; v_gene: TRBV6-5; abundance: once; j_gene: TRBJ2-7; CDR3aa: CASRGTGITYEQYF; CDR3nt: TGTGCCAGTAGAGGGACAGGGATAACTTACGAGCAGTACTTC
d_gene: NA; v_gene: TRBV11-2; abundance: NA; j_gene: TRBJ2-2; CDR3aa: CASSFLNTGELFF; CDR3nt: TGTGCCAGCAGCTTCTTGAACACCGGGGAGCTGTTTTTT
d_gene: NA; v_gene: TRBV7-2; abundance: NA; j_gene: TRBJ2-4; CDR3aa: CASSLSENLAKNIQYF; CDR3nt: TGTGCCAGCAGCTTGAGTGAGAATCTAGCCAAAAACATTCAGTACTTC
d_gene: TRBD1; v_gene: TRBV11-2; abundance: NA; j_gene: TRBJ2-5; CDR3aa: CASSPRTGGLETQYF; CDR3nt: TGTGCCAGCAGCCCACGGACAGGGGGCTTGGAGACCCAGTACTTC
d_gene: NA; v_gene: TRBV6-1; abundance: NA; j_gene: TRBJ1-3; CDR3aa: CASSEGQWDTIYF; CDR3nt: TGTGCCAGCAGTGAAGGACAATGGGACACCATATATTTT
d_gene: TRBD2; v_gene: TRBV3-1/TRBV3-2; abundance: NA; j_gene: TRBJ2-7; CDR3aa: CASALGTSGRARYEQYF; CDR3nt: TGTGCCAGCGCCTTGGGCACTAGCGGGAGGGCCCGGTACGAGCAGTACTTC
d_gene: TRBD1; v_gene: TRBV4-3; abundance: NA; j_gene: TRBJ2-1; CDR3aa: CASSQETGTGVGQFF; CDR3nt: TGCGCCAGCAGCCAAGAAACCGGGACAGGGGTTGGGCAGTTCTTC
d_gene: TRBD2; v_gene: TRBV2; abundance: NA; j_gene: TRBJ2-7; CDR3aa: CASTGTRSSAGYEQYF; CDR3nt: TGTGCCAGCACCGGGACTAGGTCCTCAGCAGGGTACGAGCAGTACTTC
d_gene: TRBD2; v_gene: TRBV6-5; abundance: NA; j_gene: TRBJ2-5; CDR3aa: CASKREGLFPETQYF; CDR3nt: TGTGCCAGCAAGCGGGAGGGCCTCTTTCCGGAGACCCAGTACTTC
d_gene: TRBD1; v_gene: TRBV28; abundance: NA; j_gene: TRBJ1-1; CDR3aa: CASTPRTGRRSEAFF; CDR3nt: TGTGCCAGCACCCCCCGGACAGGGCGAAGGTCTGAAGCTTTCTTT
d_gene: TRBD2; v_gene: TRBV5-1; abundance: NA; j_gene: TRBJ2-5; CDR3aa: CASSLVAGGSSETQYF; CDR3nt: TGCGCCAGCAGCTTGGTAGCGGGAGGTTCTTCGGAGACCCAGTACTTC
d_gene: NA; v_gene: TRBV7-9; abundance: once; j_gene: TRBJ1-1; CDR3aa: CASSLVSGPNEAFF; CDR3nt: TGTGCCAGCAGCTTAGTGTCAGGGCCCAATGAAGCTTTCTTT
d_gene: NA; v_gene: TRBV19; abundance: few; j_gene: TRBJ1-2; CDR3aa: CASSMKRTNGYTF; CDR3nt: TGTGCCAGTAGTATGAAGCGTACCAATGGCTACACCTTC
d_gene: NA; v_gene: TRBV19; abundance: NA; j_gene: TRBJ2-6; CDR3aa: CASSPTGSGANVLTF; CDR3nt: TGTGCCAGTAGTCCTACAGGGTCTGGGGCCAACGTCCTGACTTTC
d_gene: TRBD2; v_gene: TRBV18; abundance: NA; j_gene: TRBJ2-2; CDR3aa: CASSPRELGTGELFF; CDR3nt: TGTGCCAGCTCACCGCGGGAGCTAGGAACCGGGGAGCTGTTTTTT
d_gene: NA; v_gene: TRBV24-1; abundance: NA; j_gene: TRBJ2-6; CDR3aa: CATSDTRTLSGANVLTF; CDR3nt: TGTGCCACCAGTGATACCCGGACATTATCTGGGGCCAACGTCCTGACTTTC
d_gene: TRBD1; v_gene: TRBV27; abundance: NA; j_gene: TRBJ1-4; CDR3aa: CASSLFFGTGEEKLFF; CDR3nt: TGTGCCAGCAGTTTATTTTTCGGGACAGGGGAGGAAAAACTGTTTTTT
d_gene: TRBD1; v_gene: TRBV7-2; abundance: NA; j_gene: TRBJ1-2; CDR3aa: CASSQGVDGYTF; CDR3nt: TGTGCCAGCAGCCAGGGGGTAGACGGCTACACCTTC
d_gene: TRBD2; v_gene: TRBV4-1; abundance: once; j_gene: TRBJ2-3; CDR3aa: CASSQRTSGSTDTQYF; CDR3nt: TGCGCCAGCAGCCAACGGACTAGCGGCTCCACAGATACGCAGTATTTT
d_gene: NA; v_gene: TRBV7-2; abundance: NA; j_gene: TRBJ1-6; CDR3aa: CASSSIAIDNSPLHF; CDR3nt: TGTGCCAGCAGCTCTATAGCGATAGATAATTCACCCCTCCACTTT
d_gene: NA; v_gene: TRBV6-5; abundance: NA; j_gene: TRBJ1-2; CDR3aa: CASSPRTANYGYTF; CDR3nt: TGTGCCAGCAGTCCAAGGACAGCTAACTATGGCTACACCTTC
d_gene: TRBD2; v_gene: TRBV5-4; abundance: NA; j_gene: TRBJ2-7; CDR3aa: CASSSSPQREYEQYF; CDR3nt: TGTGCCAGCAGCTCTTCCCCCCAGCGGGAGTACGAGCAGTACTTC
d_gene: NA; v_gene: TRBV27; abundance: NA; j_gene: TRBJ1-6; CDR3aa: CASRPTIISYNSPLHF; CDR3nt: TGTGCCAGCAGACCCACTATAATCTCCTATAATTCACCCCTCCACTTT
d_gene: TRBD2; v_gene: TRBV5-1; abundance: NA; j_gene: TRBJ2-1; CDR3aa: CASSPGLDAEQFF; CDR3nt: TGCGCCAGCAGCCCGGGACTAGATGCTGAGCAGTTCTTC
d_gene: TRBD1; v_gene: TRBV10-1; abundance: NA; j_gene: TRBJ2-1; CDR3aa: CASSEGMGQGVKEQFF; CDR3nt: TGCGCCAGCAGTGAAGGTATGGGACAGGGGGTTAAGGAGCAGTTCTTC
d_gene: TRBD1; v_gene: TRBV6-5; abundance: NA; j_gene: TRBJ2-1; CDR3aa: CASRRQGVLNNEQFF; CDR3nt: TGTGCCAGCAGGAGACAGGGGGTTCTGAACAATGAGCAGTTCTTC
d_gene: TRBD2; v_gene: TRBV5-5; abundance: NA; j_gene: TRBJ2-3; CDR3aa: CASRPGGSDYFTDTQYF; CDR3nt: TGTGCCAGCAGACCGGGGGGGAGCGATTACTTCACAGATACGCAGTATTTT
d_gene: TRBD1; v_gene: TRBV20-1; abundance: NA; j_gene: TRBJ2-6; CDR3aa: CSASPGQGRSGANVLTF; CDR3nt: TGCAGTGCGAGTCCGGGACAGGGTCGCTCTGGGGCCAACGTCCTGACTTTC
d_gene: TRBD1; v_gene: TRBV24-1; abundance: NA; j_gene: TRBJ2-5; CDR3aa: CATSSTGASGETQYF; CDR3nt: TGTGCCACCAGTTCCACAGGGGCCTCCGGAGAGACCCAGTACTTC
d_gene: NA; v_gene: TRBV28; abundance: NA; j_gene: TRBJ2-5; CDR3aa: CASSLPRETQYF; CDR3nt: TGTGCCAGCAGTTTACCTCGGGAGACCCAGTACTTC
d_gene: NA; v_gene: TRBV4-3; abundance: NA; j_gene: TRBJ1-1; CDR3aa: CASSQRTGRFTEAFF; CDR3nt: TGCGCCAGCAGCCAAAGAACGGGGAGGTTCACTGAAGCTTTCTTT
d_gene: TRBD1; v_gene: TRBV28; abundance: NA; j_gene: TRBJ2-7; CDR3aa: CASSGPDRGLGLPNYEQYF; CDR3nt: TGTGCCAGCAGTGGCCCGGACAGGGGGCTCGGCTTGCCCAACTACGAGCAGTACTTC
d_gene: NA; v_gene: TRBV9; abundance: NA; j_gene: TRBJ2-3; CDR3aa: CASSPLSGSGTDTQYF; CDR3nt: TGTGCCAGCAGCCCGTTATCGGGTAGCGGTACAGATACGCAGTATTTT
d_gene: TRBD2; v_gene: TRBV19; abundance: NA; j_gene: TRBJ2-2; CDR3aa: CASIRTSGFAGELFF; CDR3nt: TGTGCCAGTATCAGGACTAGCGGGTTCGCCGGGGAGCTGTTTTTT
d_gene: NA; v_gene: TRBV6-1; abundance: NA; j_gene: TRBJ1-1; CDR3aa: CASSELVTVNTEAFF; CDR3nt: TGTGCCAGCAGTGAATTGGTGACAGTGAACACTGAAGCTTTCTTT
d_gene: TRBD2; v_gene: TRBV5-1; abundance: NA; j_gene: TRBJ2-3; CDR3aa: CASGGGGTDTQYF; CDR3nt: TGCGCCAGCGGTGGGGGGGGCACAGATACGCAGTATTTT
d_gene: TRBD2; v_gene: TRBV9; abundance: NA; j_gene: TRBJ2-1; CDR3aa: CASSPGTSGSSYNEQFF; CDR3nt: TGTGCCAGCAGCCCGGGGACTAGCGGGAGCTCCTACAATGAGCAGTTCTTC
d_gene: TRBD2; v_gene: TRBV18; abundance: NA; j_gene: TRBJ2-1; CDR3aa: CASSPTSGITAEQFF; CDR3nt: TGTGCCAGCTCACCAACTAGCGGGATCACTGCTGAGCAGTTCTTC
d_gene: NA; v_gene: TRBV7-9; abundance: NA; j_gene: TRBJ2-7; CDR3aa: CASSSTRLAVTNLGEQYF; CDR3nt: TGTGCCAGCAGCTCCACCCGCCTAGCAGTAACAAATCTGGGTGAGCAGTACTTC
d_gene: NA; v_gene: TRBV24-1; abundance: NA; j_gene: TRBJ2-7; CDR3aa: CATSDSSSLNYEQYF; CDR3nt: TGTGCCACCAGTGATTCTAGCAGCCTAAACTACGAGCAGTACTTC